A selection of T cell receptor beta chains follows, all from one sample in a study of blood T cells in healthy people across ages. From the 5' RACE reads, TCRdb called clonotypes with MiXCR, one entry per CDR3 protein. The sample consists of about 970,000 distinct CDR3 sequences, about 53% of them appearing once. Material: blood. Every receptor here comes from a woman aged 55-70 years in good health. CDR3s include the opening cysteine and the closing phenylalanine or tryptophan. The D gene is left open where the match is weak. Expanded clones are given a class, and other clones once, few, many or no size at all.

d_call,j_call,cdr3_length,clone_size,v_call,cdr3_aa,cdr3_nt
NA,TRBJ1-2,16,NA,TRBV15,CATSRTLRGGGDGYTF,TGTGCCACCAGCAGAACATTGCGTGGAGGGGGAGATGGCTACACCTTC
NA,TRBJ2-7,15,NA,TRBV7-9,CASSDGQGKESEQYF,TGTGCCAGCTCCGATGGCCAGGGGAAAGAGAGTGAGCAGTACTTC
TRBD2,TRBJ2-7,15,NA,TRBV11-2,CASSKGLADYNEQYF,TGTGCCAGCAGCAAGGGACTAGCGGATTACAATGAGCAGTACTTC
TRBD1,TRBJ1-1,14,NA,TRBV7-9,CASSSGTGGGEAFF,TGTGCCAGCAGCAGCGGGACAGGGGGTGGTGAAGCTTTCTTT
NA,TRBJ2-7,13,NA,TRBV28,CASSFSRRGGAYF,TGTGCCAGCAGTTTTTCCCGGCGAGGGGGAGCGTACTTC
TRBD2,TRBJ2-7,14,NA,TRBV28,CASGQPGTSYEQYF,TGTGCCAGCGGTCAACCAGGGACTAGTTACGAGCAGTACTTC
NA,TRBJ1-2,16,few,TRBV20-1,CSASTGEASTAYGYTF,TGCAGTGCTAGTACCGGGGAAGCCTCCACAGCCTATGGCTACACCTTC
TRBD1,TRBJ1-2,15,NA,TRBV7-9,CASSLDRGPSYGYTF,TGTGCCAGCAGCTTGGACAGGGGGCCTAGCTATGGCTACACCTTC
NA,TRBJ1-5,14,few,TRBV6-5,CASSYSRTWQPQHF,TGTGCCAGCAGTTACTCGAGGACGTGGCAGCCCCAGCATTTT
NA,TRBJ2-5,16,NA,TRBV15,CATSREADALQETQYF,TGTGCCACCAGCAGAGAGGCGGATGCGCTTCAAGAGACCCAGTACTTC
TRBD2,TRBJ2-5,15,few,TRBV4-1,CASSQIGTSGETQYF,TGCGCCAGCAGCCAAATCGGGACTAGCGGGGAGACCCAGTACTTC
TRBD2,TRBJ2-1,17,NA,TRBV10-3,CAISESQSGTSGIEQFF,TGTGCCATCAGTGAATCTCAATCCGGGACTAGCGGGATCGAGCAGTTCTTC
TRBD2,TRBJ2-2,19,NA,TRBV4-2,CASSQDYGSGRAAAGELFF,TGTGCCAGCAGCCAAGACTATGGAAGCGGGAGGGCCGCGGCCGGGGAGCTGTTTTTT
NA,TRBJ2-5,14,NA,TRBV5-1,CASSLQGRQETQYF,TGCGCCAGCAGCTTACAGGGGAGGCAAGAGACCCAGTACTTC
TRBD2,TRBJ2-3,13,few,TRBV28,CASLAGVTDTQYF,TGTGCCAGTCTAGCGGGGGTCACAGATACGCAGTATTTT
NA,TRBJ2-5,14,NA,TRBV5-1,CASSLGGRGHGQYF,TGCGCCAGCAGCTTAGGAGGACGGGGCCACGGGCAGTACTTC
NA,TRBJ2-1,12,NA,TRBV5-1,CASSPNQNEQFF,TGCGCCAGCAGCCCGAACCAAAATGAGCAGTTCTTC
TRBD2,TRBJ2-3,17,NA,TRBV4-1,CASSGGTSGALGDTQYF,TGCGCCAGCAGCGGTGGGACTAGCGGTGCGTTAGGGGATACGCAGTATTTT
TRBD2,TRBJ2-5,17,NA,TRBV3-1,CASSPTQLGTSGNEQYF,TGTGCCAGCAGCCCTACCCAACTCGGGACTAGCGGCAATGAGCAGTACTTC
NA,TRBJ1-2,14,NA,TRBV2,CATLRGTNIFGYTF,TGTGCCACCCTAAGGGGGACAAACATATTCGGCTACACCTTC
NA,TRBJ2-7,13,NA,TRBV20-1,CSARTTSSYEQYF,TGCAGTGCTAGAACAACGAGCTCCTACGAGCAGTACTTC
NA,TRBJ2-5,17,NA,TRBV9,CASSVGGGWGYQETQYF,TGTGCCAGCAGCGTAGGAGGGGGGTGGGGATATCAAGAGACCCAGTACTTC
NA,TRBJ2-7,14,few,TRBV27,CASSFGQASYEQYF,TGTGCCAGCAGTTTCGGTCAGGCCTCCTACGAGCAGTACTTC
TRBD1,TRBJ1-5,15,NA,TRBV28,CASKQLGQVDQPQHF,TGTGCCAGCAAGCAGCTCGGACAGGTCGATCAGCCCCAGCATTTT
NA,TRBJ1-2,13,few,TRBV5-1,CASAGHPDYGYTF,TGCGCCAGTGCGGGACATCCGGACTATGGCTACACCTTC
TRBD2,TRBJ2-7,14,NA,TRBV27,CASSTSGPYNEQYF,TGTGCCAGCAGTACTAGCGGGCCCTACAATGAGCAGTACTTC
NA,TRBJ2-1,14,few,TRBV7-8,CASSLSGRYNEQFF,TGTGCCAGCAGTTTATCCGGACGGTACAATGAGCAGTTCTTC
NA,TRBJ2-5,12,NA,TRBV20-1,CSARDLRVEQYF,TGCAGTGCTAGAGATCTACGGGTTGAGCAGTACTTC
NA,TRBJ1-1,13,NA,TRBV12-3/TRBV12-4,CASSTTENTEAFF,TGTGCCAGCTCCACCACCGAGAACACTGAAGCTTTCTTT